Listed below are T cell receptor beta chains from one sample, sequenced in a study of blood T cell repertoires in COVID-19. Method: immunoSEQ multiplex PCR; TCRdb's copy keeps in-frame clones and lacks some. The table has roughly 200,000 clones, just under 90% seen once. The sample taken for sequencing was peripheral blood. Every receptor here comes from a man between 60 and 75 years old who had recovered from COVID-19. Each CDR3 is given with its conserved first and last residue. Each record gives: CDR3 DNA, CDR3 protein, D gene, V gene, J gene, clone size. A D gene is named only where the DNA matches it firmly. Expanded clones are given a class, and other clones once, few, many or no size at all.

DNA: TGCGCCAGCAGCTTGGGATCGACAGGGCCGGGCACTGAAGCTTTCTTT
CDR3: CASSLGSTGPGTEAFF
D: TRBD1
V: TRBV5-1
J: TRBJ1-1
size: once

DNA: TGTGCCAGCTCCGAACCGGACACTTTCCGCGAGCAGTACTTC
CDR3: CASSEPDTFREQYF
D: NA
V: TRBV25-1
J: TRBJ2-7
size: NA

DNA: TGTGCCAGCAGCCTCCGGGACAGCTATAATTCACCCCTCCACTTT
CDR3: CASSLRDSYNSPLHF
D: TRBD1
V: TRBV9
J: TRBJ1-6
size: NA

DNA: TGCAGTGCTAGTGGGGACAGGGTAAATCAGCCCCAGCATTTT
CDR3: CSASGDRVNQPQHF
D: TRBD1
V: TRBV20-1
J: TRBJ1-5
size: NA

DNA: TGTGCCAGCAGCGGTGACAGGCTTGGAGATGAAAAACTGTTTTTT
CDR3: CASSGDRLGDEKLFF
D: NA
V: TRBV9
J: TRBJ1-4
size: NA

DNA: TGTGCCACCAGCAGGGACAGGAAAATGGATCAGCCCCAGCATTTT
CDR3: CATSRDRKMDQPQHF
D: TRBD1
V: TRBV15
J: TRBJ1-5
size: NA

DNA: TGTGCCAGCAGTTACTCGCGGGGTTCGGGGTATTCACCCCTCCACTTT
CDR3: CASSYSRGSGYSPLHF
D: NA
V: TRBV6-5
J: TRBJ1-6
size: NA

DNA: TGTGCCAGCAGCAGCGGGGGGGCTGCCTACGAGCAGTACTTC
CDR3: CASSSGGAAYEQYF
D: TRBD2
V: TRBV4-2
J: TRBJ2-7
size: NA

DNA: TGTGCCAGCTCACCAAGTGTTTCGGGAACTGAAGCTTTCTTT
CDR3: CASSPSVSGTEAFF
D: NA
V: TRBV18
J: TRBJ1-1
size: NA

DNA: TGCGCCAGCAGCGGGAAGACTAGCGGGACGTCAACAGATACGCAGTATTTT
CDR3: CASSGKTSGTSTDTQYF
D: TRBD2
V: TRBV5-1
J: TRBJ2-3
size: once

DNA: TGTGCCAGCAGCGTAGGGGCAGGCGTAATGAACACTGAAGCTTTCTTT
CDR3: CASSVGAGVMNTEAFF
D: NA
V: TRBV9
J: TRBJ1-1
size: NA